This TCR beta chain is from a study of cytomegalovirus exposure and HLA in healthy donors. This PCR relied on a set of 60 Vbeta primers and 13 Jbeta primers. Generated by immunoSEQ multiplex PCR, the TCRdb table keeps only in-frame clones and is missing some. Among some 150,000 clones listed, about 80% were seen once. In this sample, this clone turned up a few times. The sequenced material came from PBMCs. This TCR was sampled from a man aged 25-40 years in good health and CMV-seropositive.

The CDR3 reads CASSGTVRNEKLFF. CDR3 coding DNA: TGTGCCAGCAGTGGGACAGTTAGGAATGAAAAACTGTTTTTT. This sequence joins TRBV2 and TRBJ1-4; TRBD1 might be the D (6 bases). Germline loops: CDR1 SNHLY, CDR2 FYNNEI. The length of the CDR3 is 14 residues. V lost 4 bases and J lost 5, with 11 bases in between.